This TCR beta chain originates from a study of blood T cell repertoires in COVID-19. Whole-study context: Acute and convalescent COVID-19 specimens originated in the United States, Italy and Spain.

The CDR3 loop spans 13 amino acids. CDR1 SEHNR and CDR2 FQNEAQ come from the germline V gene (reference sequence). The V end lost 4 bases, the J end lost 7 bases, and 11 bases lay between the germline ends. Seattle enrolled patients during active infection and tracked them longitudinally. Original processing notes: Researchers report that nucleated cell counts were estimated from reference gene primer amplification. TCRdb's table, derived via immunoSEQ multiplex PCR, lists solely in-frame clones and lacks some. That table furnishes V, J and clone size, whereas the DNA furnished D and trimming. The table has more than 150,000 clones, 94% seen once.

V usage is TRBV7-9 and J usage is TRBJ1-5; D call uncertain. The receptor comes from a man in his thirties or forties with COVID-19, enrolled during active disease. Sequencing used peripheral blood. The CDR3 reads CASSSLPGQPQHF. DNA for the CDR3: TGTGCCAGCAGCTCCCTCCCGGGGCAGCCCCAGCATTTT.